This T cell receptor beta chain came from a study of PD-1 blockade in classical Hodgkin lymphoma. Study summary: Once every 2 weeks, patients received intravenous nivolumab at 3 mg/kg.

Some clones are missing from TCRdb's copy, which holds only in-frame ones; the method was immunoSEQ multiplex PCR. The data show just under 65,000 clones, 91% seen once. Time point indicated: cycle 4 day 1 (C4D1), after about 6 weeks of nivolumab. The patients all showed relapse after autologous stem cell transplantation, while their brentuximab vedotin exposure varied. Looked up from germline, CDR1 is MNHNY and CDR2 is SVGAGI (reference sequence). The CDR3 sequence is 16 residues long. After removal of 8 bases from V and 2 bases from J, the junction contained 12 bases not matched to a gene. The rearrangement uses TRBV6-6 and TRBJ2-3, with TRBD2 matching over 8 bases. This TCR derives from a human donor with classical Hodgkin lymphoma. The sequences come from peripheral blood mononuclear cells (PBMCs), collected before the fourth cycle of nivolumab. Written as DNA, the CDR3 is TGTGCCAGCCTCCCTTTAGCGGGGACGACCACAGATACGCAGTATTTT. It codes for CASLPLAGTTTDTQYF.